The 31 T cell receptor beta chains presented below share a single source sample, sequenced in a study of OX40 agonist ivuxolimab in advanced cancers. Generated by immunoSEQ multiplex PCR, the TCRdb table keeps only in-frame clones and is missing some. The sample lists roughly 100,000 clones, less than 90% occurring once. Material: CD4+ or CD8+ T cells sorted from blood, obtained in a trial of the OX40 agonist ivuxolimab. The source is an adult with an advanced solid tumor such as melanoma, head and neck, liver or kidney cancer.

The chain is built from TRBV5-6 and TRBJ2-4; D might be TRBD1 (5 bases). Germline CDR1 reads SGHDT; CDR2 reads YYEEEE. V lost 4 bases, J lost 9 bases, and 20 bases lay in between. The CDR3 totals 15 residues. The CDR3 DNA sequence: TGTGCCAGCAGCATACTACAGGTTTCGAGGAGCATTCAGTACTTC. Translating gives CASSILQVSRSIQYF.

V and J are TRBV6-1 and TRBJ2-5, with no clear D. The CDR3 totals 12 residues. Germline assignment: CDR1 MNHNS and CDR2 SASEGT. V lost 9 bases and J 8 bases, leaving 16 bases between the germline ends. The CDR3 loop is CASAPDLGTQYF. The CDR3 DNA is TGTGCCAGTGCCCCCGACCTTGGAACCCAGTACTTC.

The chain recombines TRBV5-1 with TRBJ1-1; D is unresolved. Germline CDR1 is SGHRS and CDR2 is YFSETQ. This CDR3 spans 14 amino acids. Trimming shortened V by 1 base and J by 0 bases, and 7 bases separated the two germline ends. The CDR3 DNA reads TGCGCCAGCAGCTTGCTTGGGATGAACACTGAAGCTTTCTTT. Its translation is CASSLLGMNTEAFF.

V gene TRBV9 combines with J gene TRBJ2-1, with unresolved D. Germline V gene data show CDR1 as SGDLS and CDR2 as YYNGEE. The V and J ends lost 3 bases and 1 base respectively, with 11 bases between them. The CDR3 loop spans 15 amino acids. The CDR3 region has the DNA TGTGCCAGCAGCGATCCTTTGGGGTCCTACAATGAGCAGTTCTTC. Amino acid sequence: CASSDPLGSYNEQFF. The full variable domain, with the rest looked up from reference TRBV9 and TRBJ2-1, is DSGVTQTPKHLITATGQRVTLRCSPRSGDLSVYWYQQSLDQGLQFLIQYYNGEERAKGNILERFSAQQFPDLHSELNLSSLELGDSALYFCASSDPLGSYNEQFFGPGTRLTVL.

This clone has only one observation. The chain links TRBV6-4 to TRBJ2-5; D is undetermined. The germline V gene has CDR1 MRHNA and CDR2 SNTAGT. V was pared by 3 bases and J by 7 bases, with 12 bases between. CDR3 length: 13 residues. For the CDR3, the DNA is TGTGCCAGCAGTGAAAGGACCGACGGGACCCAGTACTTC. It translates to CASSERTDGTQYF.

The count of this clone is one. The V and J genes are TRBV5-4 and TRBJ2-5; D unresolved. Germline CDR1 reads SGHNT; CDR2 reads YYREEE (reference sequence). The CDR3 length is 12 residues. The germline V and J ends were trimmed by 4 bases and 5 bases, with 9 bases remaining between them. The CDR3: CASSRTIETQYF. DNA of the CDR3: TGTGCCAGCAGCCGCACCATTGAGACCCAGTACTTC.

The rearrangement links TRBV19 to TRBJ1-4; 9 bases align to TRBD1. CDR3 length: 16 amino acids. J lost 2 bases, V lost 4 bases, and 5 bases had no gene match. Germline assignment: CDR1 LNHDA and CDR2 SQIVND (reference sequence). The CDR3 nucleotides are TGTGCCAGTAGTACGGGACAGGGTAGGACTAATGAAAAACTGTTTTTT. It is translated as CASSTGQGRTNEKLFF.

The chain combines TRBV5-6 with TRBJ2-7; 11 nucleotides line up with TRBD1. The CDR3 length is 14 residues. Germline CDR1 is SGHDT and CDR2 is YYEEEE. V shed 4 bases and J 3 bases; nucleotides not matched to a gene: 3. This CDR3 reads CASSLDRGHYEQYF. CDR3 coding DNA: TGTGCCAGCAGCCTGGACAGGGGGCACTACGAGCAGTACTTC.

The chain employs TRBV9 and TRBJ2-2, with D perhaps TRBD1 (7 bases). This CDR3 has 15 residues. The V end was cut by 3 bases, the J end by 2 bases, with 11 bases between. Germline-derived CDR1 and CDR2 are SGDLS and YYNGEE. CDR3 DNA: TGTGCCAGCAGCGGGCGGGACAGAAACACCGGGGAGCTGTTTTTT. This translates into CASSGRDRNTGELFF.

The genes are TRBV5-1 and TRBJ1-1; D ambiguous. CDR1 is SGHRS and CDR2 is YFSETQ in the germline V gene. This CDR3 is built from 13 residues. The germline V and J ends were trimmed by 3 bases and 4 bases, with 10 bases remaining between them. The CDR3 DNA reads as TGCGCCAGCAGCTCCGGCGGCCCCACTGAAGCTTTCTTT. It codes for CASSSGGPTEAFF.

This rearrangement joins TRBV18 to TRBJ2-1, with 7 nucleotides matching TRBD1. The CDR3 contains 12 residues. Germline V gives CDR1 KGHSH, CDR2 LQKENI. V lost 6 bases to trimming and J lost 8 bases; unmatched junction nucleotides: 4. The CDR3 DNA sequence: TGTGCCAGCTCGGTAGGGGGCGATGAGCAGTTCTTC. It specifies CASSVGGDEQFF.

V gene TRBV7-2 combines with J gene TRBJ2-3; 8 bases agree with TRBD2. In germline, CDR1 is SGHTA, CDR2 FQGNSA. The V segment lost 1 base and the J segment 3 bases; nucleotides outside the gene matches: 6. This CDR3 comprises 16 residues. CDR3 region: CASSLGGLAATDTQYF. CDR3 in DNA: TGTGCCAGCAGCTTAGGAGGACTAGCTGCAACAGATACGCAGTATTTT.

The chain carries TRBV18 and TRBJ1-5; 8 bases map to TRBD1. The trim removed 6 bases at V and 2 bases at J, leaving 3 bases unmatched. Germline CDR1 and CDR2: KGHSH and LQKENI. This CDR3 has 14 residues. CDR3 coding DNA: TGTGCCAGCTCGACACAGGGGGGCAATCAGCCCCAGCATTTT. It encodes CASSTQGGNQPQHF.

This clone has only one observation. The chain couples TRBV6-1 to TRBJ1-3; TRBD1 aligns across 7 bases. V lost 1 base to trimming and J lost 0 bases; unmatched junction nucleotides: 6. CDR1 and CDR2 (germline): MNHNS, SASEGT. The CDR3 runs to 17 residues. CDR3 sequence (DNA): TGTGCCAGCAGTGAAGGTTTGGGGGACAGCTCTGGAAACACCATATATTTT. Amino acids: CASSEGLGDSSGNTIYF.

The chain couples TRBV2 to TRBJ1-1; D might be TRBD1 (6 bases). The V and J ends lost 8 bases and 3 bases respectively, with 16 bases between them. Germline V gene lookup returns CDR1 SNHLY and CDR2 FYNNEI. The CDR3 is 14 amino acids. The CDR3 region is CASDSGAWDTEAFF. For the CDR3, the DNA is TGTGCCAGCGACTCAGGGGCTTGGGACACTGAAGCTTTCTTT.

The chain combines TRBV7-9 with TRBJ2-2; a possible D gene is TRBD2 (7 bases). Deletions cut 7 bases from V and 4 bases from J, with 16 bases between. Germline V gives CDR1 SEHNR, CDR2 FQNEAQ (reference sequence). This CDR3 is 15 amino acids long. CDR3 in amino acids: CASTQTGGVTGELFF. CDR3 nucleotide sequence: TGTGCCAGCACCCAAACGGGGGGCGTCACCGGGGAGCTGTTTTTT.

This clone is a singleton in its sample. The chain recombines TRBV25-1 with TRBJ2-3; D not resolved. V lost 5 bases to trimming and J lost 2 bases, with 2 bases between them. Germline values: CDR1 MGHDK, CDR2 SYGVNS. CDR3 size: 11 residues. The chain's CDR3 is CASSFTDTQYF. The DNA for the CDR3 is TGTGCCAGCAGTTTCACAGATACGCAGTATTTT.

V gene TRBV7-3 combines with J gene TRBJ2-1, with D perhaps TRBD1 or TRBD2 (5 bases each). V lost 3 bases and J lost 5, with 14 bases in between. The CDR3 consists of 15 residues. Germline CDR1 is SGHTA and CDR2 is FQGTGA. The CDR3 is CASSFRQGRNNEQFF. Here the CDR3 DNA reads TGTGCCAGCAGCTTTAGGCAGGGACGAAACAATGAGCAGTTCTTC.

This chain joins TRBV7-2 and TRBJ2-7; 8 bases are a match to TRBD1. The CDR3 spans 15 residues. Unmatched junction bases numbered 6, after V lost 2 bases and J lost 3 bases. Germline loops: CDR1 SGHTA, CDR2 FQGNSA. CDR3 protein: CASSLTGGMIYEQYF. DNA for the CDR3: TGTGCCAGCAGCTTAACAGGGGGGATGATCTACGAGCAGTACTTC.

The CDR3: CASSLGWGYNEQFF. For the CDR3, the DNA is TGTGCCAGCAGTTTGGGATGGGGGTACAATGAGCAGTTCTTC. V and J are TRBV27 and TRBJ2-1, with D possibly being TRBD1 or TRBD2 (5 bases each). There are 14 residues in the CDR3. Deletions cut 3 bases from V and 4 bases from J, with 10 bases between. CDR1 MNHEY and CDR2 SMNVEV come from the germline V gene (reference sequence).

The chain links TRBV21-1 to TRBJ2-7; TRBD1, the table's D call, was not compared with the DNA. TRBV21-1 is given as a pseudogene. This CDR3 has 19 residues. The CDR3 DNA is TGTGCCAGCAGCAAGCACGGGGCCAGGGGCTACGTGAATAGATACGAGCAGTACTTC. It codes for CASSKHGARGYVNRYEQYF.

The chain employs TRBV6-6 and TRBJ1-2; D possibly corresponds to TRBD1 (6 bases). Trimming pared 2 bases from V and 13 bases from J, leaving 20 bases between. The CDR3 sequence is 14 residues long. Germline V lookup: CDR1 MNHNY, CDR2 SVGAGI (reference sequence). The CDR3 DNA reads TGTGCCAGCAGTTACACGGCGAGGGGGGAAAAGTGCACCTTC. It yields the protein CASSYTARGEKCTF.

The chain uses TRBV5-5 and TRBJ1-1, with D tentatively TRBD1 (5 bases). V dropped 4 bases and J dropped 1 base, with 14 bases sitting between them. Germline V gene data show CDR1 as SGHKS and CDR2 as YYEKEE (reference sequence). This CDR3 contains 15 residues. CDR3 in DNA: TGTGCCAGCAGCCGGGGGTGGGGCGAGAACACTGAAGCTTTCTTT. It yields the protein CASSRGWGENTEAFF.

The rearrangement joins TRBV19 to TRBJ1-6; possible D gene TRBD1, 5 bases. Germline loops: CDR1 LNHDA, CDR2 SQIVND (reference sequence). V was cut by 4 bases and J by 9 bases, with 13 bases left in between. The CDR3 is made up of 14 amino acids. In nucleotides, the CDR3 is TGTGCCAGTAGTACCTCAGGGTGGGGTTCACCCCTCCACTTT. Amino acids: CASSTSGWGSPLHF.

The gene calls are TRBV29-1 and TRBJ1-4; D is uncertain. There are 13 residues in the CDR3. The germline gives CDR1 SQVTM, CDR2 ANQGSEA. Trimming removed 3 bases from V and 6 bases from J, with 11 bases in between. For the CDR3, the DNA is TGCAGCGTTGAGGAGGGAAGCGATGAAAAACTGTTTTTT. Amino acid sequence: CSVEEGSDEKLFF.

The V call is TRBV5-1, the J call TRBJ2-5; D gene ambiguous. Trimming left V 0 bases short and J 0 bases short, with 9 bases between. The CDR3 spans 15 residues. The germline V gene encodes CDR1 SGHRS and CDR2 YFSETQ. The chain's CDR3 is CASSLVAEYQETQYF. The CDR3 nucleotides are TGCGCCAGCAGCTTGGTAGCAGAGTACCAAGAGACCCAGTACTTC. The whole variable domain, filled in from reference TRBV5-1 and TRBJ2-5, reads KAGVTQTPRYLIKTRGQQVTLSCSPISGHRSVSWYQQTPGQGLQFLFEYFSETQRNKGNFPGRFSGRQFSNSRSEMNVSTLELGDSALYLCASSLVAEYQETQYFGPGTRLLVL.

The chain combines TRBV7-8 with TRBJ2-7; perhaps TRBD1 as D (5 bases). V was trimmed by 4 bases and J by 2 bases, leaving 18 bases between them. The CDR3 is made up of 16 amino acids. Germline CDR1 SGHVS, CDR2 FQNEAQ. CDR3 coding DNA: TGTGCCAGCAGCTCCCCACAGGACACAGGCGCCTACGAGCAGTACTTC. This codes for CASSSPQDTGAYEQYF. The complete variable domain, with remaining parts taken from reference TRBV7-8 and TRBJ2-7, reads GAGVSQSPRYKVAKRGQDVALRCDPISGHVSLFWYQQALGQGPEFLTYFQNEAQLDKSGLPSDRFFAERPEGSVSTLKIQRTQQEDSAVYLCASSSPQDTGAYEQYFGPGTRLTVT.

The chain joins TRBV5-1 to TRBJ1-4; D uncertain. V shed 4 bases and J shed 5 bases, with 9 bases lying between them. CDR3 size: 13 residues. Germline CDR1 reads SGHRS; CDR2 reads YFSETQ. The CDR3 coding sequence is TGCGCCAGCAGCAAGCGGGAGAATGAAAAACTGTTTTTT. Protein sequence: CASSKRENEKLFF.

The chain uses TRBV7-9 and TRBJ1-2; D is ambiguous. Germline V gives CDR1 SEHNR, CDR2 FQNEAQ (reference sequence). The CDR3 length is 14 residues. V was shortened by 2 bases and J by 9 bases, with 16 bases between the two germline ends. The CDR3 DNA sequence: TGTGCCAGCAGCTTAATCGGAGGAGTGAGGCGCTACACCTTC. It translates to CASSLIGGVRRYTF.

The rearrangement uses TRBV29-1 and TRBJ1-1; possible D gene TRBD1, 6 bases. Trimming took 4 bases from V and 1 from J, leaving 7 bases between them. Germline CDR1 SQVTM, CDR2 ANQGSEA. There are 12 residues in the CDR3. The CDR3 spells CSVGQENTEAFF. DNA for the CDR3: TGCAGCGTTGGACAGGAGAACACTGAAGCTTTCTTT.

The table lists this clone with a few counts. The chain is built from TRBV11-2 and TRBJ2-1; no clear D. The V end was cut by 1 base, the J end by 6 bases, with 1 base between. Germline-derived CDR1 and CDR2 are SGHAT and FQNNGV. The CDR3 is made up of 11 amino acids. This CDR3 reads CASSLANEQFF. In nucleotides, the CDR3 is TGTGCCAGCAGCTTAGCCAATGAGCAGTTCTTC.